What follows are 24 T cell receptor beta chains derived from one specimen sequenced in a study of PD-1 blockade in classical Hodgkin lymphoma. The data were produced by immunoSEQ multiplex PCR, yet TCRdb's version contains in-frame clones alone and is incomplete. Of roughly 70,000 clones listed, 70% to 80% are singletons. Relapse was seen in all patients after autologous stem cell transplantation, and brentuximab vedotin exposure was variable. The sample in question was peripheral blood mononuclear cells (PBMCs), obtained before the second cycle of nivolumab. These receptors came from a human donor with classical Hodgkin lymphoma.

The rearrangement links TRBV28 to TRBJ2-3; 10 nucleotides agree with TRBD1. V lost 3 bases and J lost 2; bases outside the gene matches: 8. This CDR3 is built from 17 residues. Germline V gene lookup returns CDR1 MDHEN and CDR2 SYDVKM. CDR3 sequence: CASSFPDRGQFTDTQYF. CDR3 sequence (DNA): TGTGCCAGCAGTTTCCCCGACAGGGGGCAATTCACAGATACGCAGTATTTT.

The chain has TRBV7-8 and TRBJ2-4, with 7 bases matching TRBD1. Per the germline V gene, CDR1 is SGHVS and CDR2 is FQNEAQ. V gave up 5 bases and J gave up 7 bases; unmatched junction bases: 8. The CDR3 contains 14 residues. In DNA, the CDR3 is TGTGCCAGCAGCCCAAGACAGGGTATGAACATTCAGTACTTC. Translation: CASSPRQGMNIQYF.

V is TRBV6-1 and J is TRBJ2-7; D is unresolved. CDR3 length: 11 residues. CDR1 MNHNS and CDR2 SASEGT come from the germline V gene. V shed 4 bases and J shed 1 base, with 2 bases lying between them. DNA of the CDR3: TGTGCCAGCAGTGGTTCCTACGAGCAGTACTTC. Its protein is CASSGSYEQYF.

This chain connects TRBV5-1 to TRBJ1-1, with D unresolved. Germline V gives CDR1 SGHRS, CDR2 YFSETQ. The length of the CDR3 is 12 residues. Trimming stripped 2 bases from V and 7 bases from J, with 9 bases between. The CDR3 coding sequence is TGCGCCAGCAGCTTAAACATGGGTGAAGCTTTCTTT. Its translation is CASSLNMGEAFF.

The genes are TRBV10-2 and TRBJ2-2, with D perhaps matching TRBD2 (5 bases). Looked up from germline, CDR1 is WSHSY and CDR2 is SAAADI. The CDR3 covers 14 residues. V lost 10 bases, J lost 3 bases, and 15 bases lay in between. DNA of the CDR3: TGCGCCACTCTGGGAGTCTTATACACCGGGGAGCTGTTTTTT. This gives the protein CATLGVLYTGELFF.

This chain links TRBV5-1 with TRBJ2-2, with D possibly matching TRBD1 (6 bases). CDR3 length equals 16 residues. Trimming removed 0 bases from V and 6 bases from J, with 15 bases in between. Germline CDR1 and CDR2: SGHRS and YFSETQ. CDR3 protein: CASSLARTAGPGELFF. CDR3 coding DNA: TGCGCCAGCAGCTTGGCGCGGACAGCCGGGCCCGGGGAGCTGTTTTTT.

The genes are TRBV6-6 and TRBJ2-7; 10 bases agree with TRBD1. The CDR3 length is 14 residues. V shed 6 bases, J shed 2 bases, and the junction held 4 bases outside the gene matches. Germline V gene sequence: CDR1 MNHNY, CDR2 SVGAGI (reference sequence). CDR3: CASRGQGDTYEQYF. DNA for the CDR3: TGTGCCAGCAGAGGACAGGGGGACACCTACGAGCAGTACTTC.

This clone was found once. The chain carries TRBV7-2 and TRBJ1-1; 8 nucleotides agree with TRBD1. CDR1 is SGHTA, CDR2 FQGNSA, per germline. The CDR3 covers 15 residues. V gave up 6 bases and J gave up 0 bases; unmatched junction bases: 6. The CDR3 DNA is TGTGCCAGCAGATCCTCGACAGGGGTGAACACTGAAGCTTTCTTT. It encodes CASRSSTGVNTEAFF. The full variable domain, its missing parts supplied by reference TRBV7-2 and TRBJ1-1, is GAGVSQSPSNKVTEKGKDVELRCDPISGHTALYWYRQSLGQGLEFLIYFQGNSAPDKSGLPSDRFSAERTGGSVSTLTIQRTQQEDSAVYLCASRSSTGVNTEAFFGQGTRLTVV.

This sequence joins TRBV27 and TRBJ1-1; D gene ambiguous. The germline V gene encodes CDR1 MNHEY and CDR2 SMNVEV (reference sequence). The V gene lost 3 bases and the J gene lost 0 bases, with 5 bases spanning the gap. The CDR3 totals 13 residues. The CDR3 DNA is TGTGCCAGCAGTTTTCAGCTGAACACTGAAGCTTTCTTT. Amino acids: CASSFQLNTEAFF.

V usage is TRBV2 and J usage is TRBJ2-7, with D perhaps matching TRBD2 (5 bases). This CDR3 is built from 12 residues. CDR1 is SNHLY and CDR2 is FYNNEI in the germline V gene. V was cut by 8 bases and J by 2 bases, with 10 bases left in between. The CDR3 here is CASGGITYEQYF. In nucleotides, the CDR3 is TGTGCCAGCGGAGGCATTACCTACGAGCAGTACTTC. Together with reference TRBV2 and TRBJ2-7, the CDR3 gives the full variable domain: EPEVTQTPSHQVTQMGQEVILRCVPISNHLYFYWYRQILGQKVEFLVSFYNNEISEKSEIFDDQFSVERPDGSNFTLKIRSTKLEDSAMYFCASGGITYEQYFGPGTRLTVT.

CDR3 bases: TGTGCCTGGAGTGTGGCGGGGTACAATGAGCAGTTCTTC. Translation gives CAWSVAGYNEQFF. This chain links TRBV30 with TRBJ2-1; maybe TRBD2 (6 bases). The CDR3 is 13 amino acids. Trimming stripped 0 bases from V and 4 bases from J, with 7 bases between. CDR1 is GTSNPN and CDR2 is SVGIG in the germline V gene (reference sequence).

The chain combines TRBV19 with TRBJ1-1; 8 bases map to TRBD1. Trimming cost V 3 bases and J 0 bases; bases outside gene matches: 6. CDR3 length: 16 amino acids. The germline V gene encodes CDR1 LNHDA and CDR2 SQIVND (reference sequence). The CDR3 here is CASSIRDRIMNTEAFF. DNA for the CDR3: TGTGCCAGTAGTATCCGGGACAGGATAATGAACACTGAAGCTTTCTTT. The full variable domain, with the rest looked up from reference TRBV19 and TRBJ1-1, is DGGITQSPKYLFRKEGQNVTLSCEQNLNHDAMYWYRQDPGQGLRLIYYSQIVNDFQKGDIAEGYSVSREKKESFPLTVTSAQKNPTAFYLCASSIRDRIMNTEAFFGQGTRLTVV.

This rearrangement joins TRBV2 to TRBJ2-1, with 8 bases aligning to TRBD2. The CDR3 runs 18 residues. The V segment lost 2 bases and the J segment 4 bases; nucleotides outside the gene matches: 13. The germline gives CDR1 SNHLY, CDR2 FYNNEI. In nucleotides, the CDR3 is TGTGCCAGCAGTGAAAGTTGGGGACTAGGAGACCCTTACAATGAGCAGTTCTTC. Its translation is CASSESWGLGDPYNEQFF.

The V call is TRBV30, the J call TRBJ1-1; 7 bases agree with TRBD1. Germline V gene lookup returns CDR1 GTSNPN and CDR2 SVGIG (reference sequence). The CDR3 is made up of 11 amino acids. J lost 8 bases, V lost 4 bases, and 4 bases had no gene match. The CDR3 DNA is TGTGCCTGGACCCGGGACAGAGAAGCTTTCTTT. Protein product: CAWTRDREAFF.

In the case of this clone: This sample includes further DNA sequences coding for the same CDR3. The gene calls are TRBV5-1 and TRBJ1-3; D may be TRBD1 (5 bases). The CDR3 contains 14 residues. V was shortened by 3 bases and J by 2 bases, with 9 bases between the two germline ends. Germline assignment: CDR1 SGHRS and CDR2 YFSETQ. CDR3 region: CASSSGTAGNTIYF. CDR3 nucleotides: TGCGCCAGCAGCTCCGGGACGGCTGGAAACACCATATATTTT. The full variable domain, completed using reference TRBV5-1 and TRBJ1-3, is KAGVTQTPRYLIKTRGQQVTLSCSPISGHRSVSWYQQTPGQGLQFLFEYFSETQRNKGNFPGRFSGRQFSNSRSEMNVSTLELGDSALYLCASSSGTAGNTIYFGEGSWLTVV.

V is TRBV5-6 and J is TRBJ2-1; 10 bases align to TRBD2. The germline CDR1 and CDR2 sequences are SGHDT and YYEEEE. The V gene end was trimmed by 0 bases and the J gene end by 6 bases; junction bases not matched to a gene: 6. CDR3 length: 16 amino acids. CDR3 sequence: CASSLDPGLAFNEQFF. The CDR3 DNA reads as TGTGCCAGCAGCTTGGATCCGGGACTAGCGTTCAATGAGCAGTTCTTC.

V usage is TRBV6-1 and J usage is TRBJ2-6; TRBD1 or TRBD2 may be the D gene (5 bases each). V was trimmed by 7 bases and J by 0 bases, leaving 13 bases between them. CDR1 is MNHNS, CDR2 SASEGT, per germline. The CDR3 loop spans 16 amino acids. This CDR3 reads CASTEAGGSGANVLTF. The CDR3 region has the DNA TGTGCCAGCACTGAGGCTGGGGGCTCTGGGGCCAACGTCCTGACTTTC.

The V call is TRBV30, the J call TRBJ1-5; D call uncertain. From germline, CDR1 is GTSNPN and CDR2 SVGIG (reference sequence). This CDR3 is built from 13 residues. The germline V and J ends were trimmed by 0 bases and 6 bases, with 9 bases remaining between them. CDR3 protein: CAWSVGASQPQHF. As DNA, the CDR3 is TGTGCCTGGAGTGTAGGTGCAAGTCAGCCCCAGCATTTT.

This clone was seen only a few times. Other nucleotide sequences from this sample produce the same CDR3. The J gene is TRBJ1-1, the V gene TRBV7-3; D not certain. Trimming removed 4 bases at V and 0 bases at J, with 3 bases between. The CDR3 spans 12 residues. CDR1 SGHTA and CDR2 FQGTGA come from the germline V gene. The CDR3 region has the DNA TGTGCCAGCAGCTCGGTGAACACTGAAGCTTTCTTT. Translation: CASSSVNTEAFF.

This clone came up once. The rearrangement links TRBV27 to TRBJ2-7; D gene uncertain. Trimming left V 5 bases short and J 2 bases short, with 13 bases between. CDR3 length: 14 amino acids. Germline CDR1 MNHEY, CDR2 SMNVEV (reference sequence). CDR3 loop: CASSTTWSAYEQYF. CDR3 bases: TGTGCCAGCAGTACAACGTGGAGCGCCTACGAGCAGTACTTC.

This chain connects TRBV7-6 to TRBJ1-1, with unresolved D. Looked up from germline, CDR1 is SGHVS and CDR2 is FNYEAQ. The V end was cut by 6 bases, the J end by 1 base, with 15 bases between. The CDR3 has 15 residues. This CDR3 is CASRDEVWTNTEAFF. CDR3 DNA sequence: TGTGCCAGCAGGGATGAGGTATGGACGAACACTGAAGCTTTCTTT. Variable domain in full (rest from reference TRBV7-6 and TRBJ1-1): GAGVSQSPRYKVTKRGQDVALRCDPISGHVSLYWYRQALGQGPEFLTYFNYEAQQDKSGLPNDRFSAERPEGSISTLTIQRTEQRDSAMYRCASRDEVWTNTEAFFGQGTRLTVV.

The rearrangement links TRBV21-1 to TRBJ2-3; the D segment call TRBD2 is taken from the table without a DNA check. TRBV21-1 is given as a pseudogene. The CDR3 length is 17 residues. The CDR3 bases are TGTGCCAGCAGCCTAGGAGGGGCTAGCCGCAACACAGATACGCAGTATTTT. This translates into CASSLGGASRNTDTQYF.

The chain recombines TRBV28 with TRBJ1-3, with 7 bases identical to TRBD1. After removal of 6 bases from V and 0 bases from J, the junction contained 8 bases not matched to a gene. This CDR3 is built from 16 residues. CDR1 and CDR2 from the germline V gene are MDHEN and SYDVKM. CDR3 DNA: TGTGCCAGCAGCCCCACAGGGGTGGCCTCTGGAAACACCATATATTTT. Encoded protein: CASSPTGVASGNTIYF. The whole variable domain, remainder taken from reference TRBV28 and TRBJ1-3, is DVKVTQSSRYLVKRTGEKVFLECVQDMDHENMFWYRQDPGLGLRLIYFSYDVKMKEKGDIPEGYSVSREKKERFSLILESASTNQTSMYLCASSPTGVASGNTIYFGEGSWLTVV.

The rearrangement uses TRBV18 and TRBJ1-1; D ambiguous. This CDR3 is built from 16 residues. In germline, CDR1 is KGHSH, CDR2 LQKENI. Trimming left V 0 bases short and J 0 bases short, with 11 bases between. The DNA for the CDR3 is TGTGCCAGCTCACCACCCCCCGGACGTTTGAACACTGAAGCTTTCTTT. It yields the protein CASSPPPGRLNTEAFF.